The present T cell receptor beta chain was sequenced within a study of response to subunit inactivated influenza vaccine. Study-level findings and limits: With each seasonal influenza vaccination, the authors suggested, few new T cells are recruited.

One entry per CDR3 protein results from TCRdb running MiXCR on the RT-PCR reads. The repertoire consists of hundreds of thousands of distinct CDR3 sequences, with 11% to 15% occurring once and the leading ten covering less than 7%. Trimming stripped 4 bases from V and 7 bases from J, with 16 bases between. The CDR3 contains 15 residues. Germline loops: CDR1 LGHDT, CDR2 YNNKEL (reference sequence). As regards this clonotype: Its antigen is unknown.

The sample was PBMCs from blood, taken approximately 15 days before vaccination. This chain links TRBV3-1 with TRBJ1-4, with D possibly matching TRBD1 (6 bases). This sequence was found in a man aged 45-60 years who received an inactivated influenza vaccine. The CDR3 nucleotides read TGTGCCAGCAGCCGGTGGCGGGGGGCTCGTGAAAAACTGTTTTTT. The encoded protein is CASSRWRGAREKLFF. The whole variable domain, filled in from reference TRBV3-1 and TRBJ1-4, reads DTAVSQTPKYLVTQMGNDKSIKCEQNLGHDTMYWYKQDSKKFLKIMFSYNNKELIINETVPNRFSPKSPDKAHLNLHINSLELGDSAVYFCASSRWRGAREKLFFGSGTQLSVL.